This entry lists 9 T cell receptor beta chains sequenced from one sample in a study of spatial heterogeneity in lung cancer. Overall study results and limits: The study found that expanded intratumoral alpha and beta TCR counts tracked tumor mutation counts.

These TCRs' antigens remain unknown. Time point meaning: sample taken at primary tumor resection. Using its own MiXCR run on the 5' RACE reads, TCRdb lists one record per CDR3 protein. The sample has roughly 17,000 distinct CDR3 sequences; nearly 7% are singletons. Sequencing was performed on lung tumor tissue, taken at surgery. Receptors were obtained from a female donor with early-stage non-small cell lung cancer.

This rearrangement joins TRBV7-3 to TRBJ2-3, with TRBD2 as a possible D gene (6 bases). The germline gives CDR1 SGHTA, CDR2 FQGTGA. This CDR3 is 16 amino acids long. V was shortened by 4 bases and J by 1 base, with 15 bases between the two germline ends. The CDR3 DNA reads as TGTGCCAGCAGCTCGGGAGTCACCAGGGGCACAGATACGCAGTATTTT. Translated, it gives CASSSGVTRGTDTQYF.

This clonotype has at least ten counts. V usage is TRBV5-4 and J usage is TRBJ2-3, with TRBD2 as a possible D gene (6 bases). V lost 3 bases and J lost 6, with 11 bases in between. CDR1 and CDR2 from the germline V gene are SGHNT and YYREEE (reference sequence). The CDR3 covers 13 residues. The CDR3 coding sequence is TGTGCCAGCAGCTCGAGGAGGGTTGATACGCAGTATTTT. This codes for CASSSRRVDTQYF.

The sample holds many counts of this clonotype. The chain links TRBV5-4 to TRBJ1-2, with 9 nucleotides matching TRBD1. CDR1 and CDR2 from the germline V gene are SGHNT and YYREEE (reference sequence). The CDR3 extends over 14 amino acids. With 5 bases clipped from V and 4 bases from J, the junction kept 6 bases outside the gene matches. In DNA, the CDR3 is TGTGCCAGCAGGGACAGGGGAGTTCCCTATGGCTACACCTTC. As protein: CASRDRGVPYGYTF.

This clonotype was seen many times. The chain is built from TRBV12-5 and TRBJ1-2; D not certain. CDR3 length: 12 residues. The germline gives CDR1 LGHNT, CDR2 FRNRAP. V was clipped by 5 bases and J by 7 bases, with 11 bases between them. CDR3 sequence: CASGGLYGGYTF. As DNA, the CDR3 is TGTGCTAGTGGTGGCCTCTATGGTGGCTACACCTTC. The full variable domain, completed using reference TRBV12-5 and TRBJ1-2, is DARVTQTPRHKVTEMGQEVTMRCQPILGHNTVFWYRQTMMQGLELLAYFRNRAPLDDSGMPKDRFSAEMPDATLATLKIQPSEPRDSAVYFCASGGLYGGYTFGSGTRLTVV.

This clonotype has at least ten counts. CDR3 in DNA: TGTGCCAGCAAGTTGGGACAGGGGGCCAATGAGCAGTTCTTC. As protein: CASKLGQGANEQFF. V is TRBV11-2 and J is TRBJ2-1; 12 bases map to TRBD1. The CDR3 sequence is 14 residues long. Germline CDR1 reads SGHAT; CDR2 reads FQNNGV. V lost 7 bases to trimming and J lost 6 bases; unmatched junction nucleotides: 4.

This clonotype occurred many times. The V call is TRBV20-1, the J call TRBJ2-7; D is uncertain. Germline V gene sequence: CDR1 DFQATT, CDR2 SNEGSKA (reference sequence). V lost 3 bases, J lost 4 bases, and 7 bases lay in between. The length of the CDR3 is 11 residues. The CDR3 spells CSASREYEQYF. Here the CDR3 DNA reads TGCAGTGCTAGTCGCGAATACGAGCAGTACTTC.

In its sample, this clonotype ranks as medium-sized (0.01 to 0.1%). The V call is TRBV7-2, the J call TRBJ2-3, with TRBD2 matching over 8 bases. Looked up from germline, CDR1 is SGHTA and CDR2 is FQGNSA. Losses at the gene ends were 4 bases for V and 4 bases for J; bases not matched to a gene: 10. CDR3 length: 16 residues. CDR3 in amino acids: CASSSRVAGTSDTQYF. CDR3 nucleotides: TGTGCCAGCAGCTCCCGAGTAGCGGGGACCTCAGATACGCAGTATTTT.

This clonotype was recorded a few times. This sequence joins TRBV10-1 and TRBJ2-1, with 12 bases lining up with TRBD1. The ends lost 9 bases at V and 4 bases at J; junction bases unmatched: 4. CDR1 is WNHNN, CDR2 SYGVQD, per germline (reference sequence). The length of the CDR3 is 14 residues. The CDR3 protein is CASGTGGQYNEQFF. CDR3 in DNA: TGCGCCAGTGGGACAGGGGGCCAATACAATGAGCAGTTCTTC.

This clonotype has at least ten counts. This chain connects TRBV28 to TRBJ1-1; TRBD1 matches 7 bases. This CDR3 has 14 amino acids. The germline gives CDR1 MDHEN, CDR2 SYDVKM. Trimming removed 0 bases from V and 8 bases from J; junction bases left unmatched: 6. CDR3 amino acids: CASSLWKGQNEAFF. In DNA, the CDR3 is TGTGCCAGCAGTTTATGGAAGGGACAGAACGAAGCTTTCTTT.